The 26 T cell receptor beta chains below all came from one sample that was sequenced in a study of CD8 T cells in ankylosing spondylitis (dated by TCRdb to between 2016 and 2019). The library was prepared using 5' RACE. TCRdb lists the instrument as Illumina HiSeq 2500. TCRdb passed the public sequencing reads through fastp at Q25 and MiXCR, retaining productive beta sequences. Each CDR3 protein appears once, grouped with its most common genes and DNA. Recorded for this sample are some 240,000 distinct CDR3 sequences; roughly 25% of them occurred a single time. 0.5% to 0.65% of the sample rests with the top ten. Source material: blood, either unsorted or a sorted T cell fraction (not recorded which). The receptors here all came from a male donor with ankylosing spondylitis or in good health (not recorded which).

The chain joins TRBV20-1 to TRBJ2-2; a possible D gene is TRBD1 (6 bases). Per the germline V gene, CDR1 is DFQATT and CDR2 is SNEGSKA (reference sequence). The CDR3 length is 14 residues. The ends were cut back, 4 bases at V and 6 bases at J, with 15 bases in the middle. CDR3 loop: CSANREGFAGELFF. The CDR3 coding sequence is TGCAGTGCTAACAGGGAAGGGTTCGCCGGGGAGCTGTTTTTT.

In this sample, this clonotype turned up a few times. The chain joins TRBV20-1 to TRBJ2-3; 11 nucleotides line up with TRBD1. With V trimmed by 5 bases and J by 4 bases, 8 bases remained unmatched. The CDR3 totals 15 residues. Per germline, CDR1 DFQATT and CDR2 SNEGSKA (reference sequence). The CDR3 loop reads CSAGGGQGVSDTQYF. The CDR3 region has the DNA TGCAGTGCTGGGGGGGGACAGGGGGTCTCAGATACGCAGTATTTT.

This clonotype was recorded at least ten times. The chain links TRBV7-3 to TRBJ2-1; TRBD2 matches 7 bases. The J segment lost 10 bases and the V segment lost 5 bases, leaving 8 bases of the junction unmatched. The germline CDR1 and CDR2 sequences are SGHTA and FQGTGA. The CDR3 runs 13 residues. The CDR3 loop is CASSRQRDYEQFF. In DNA, the CDR3 is TGTGCCAGCAGCCGCCAGCGGGACTACGAGCAGTTCTTC.

This clonotype was observed at least ten times. This chain uses TRBV29-1 with TRBJ2-1; D possibly corresponds to TRBD1 (6 bases). The V end was cut by 4 bases, the J end by 8 bases, with 9 bases between. In germline, CDR1 is SQVTM, CDR2 ANQGSEA. CDR3 length: 11 residues. For the CDR3, the DNA is TGCAGCGTTGTGGGGGCGGATGAGCAGTTCTTC. Protein product: CSVVGADEQFF.

The chain recombines TRBV25-1 with TRBJ2-2, with D unresolved. V was pared by 6 bases and J by 4 bases, with 12 bases between. CDR3 length: 14 amino acids. Germline V CDR1 and CDR2: MGHDK, SYGVNS. CDR3 sequence (DNA): TGTGCCAGCAGCGACGGTTGGGGCACCGGGGAGCTGTTTTTT. Amino acid sequence: CASSDGWGTGELFF.

The chain employs TRBV24-1 and TRBJ1-5; the D gene is possibly TRBD1 (5 bases). The V gene's germline CDR1 is KGHDR and CDR2 SFDVKD. The CDR3 length is 17 residues. V lost 4 bases to trimming and J lost 7 bases, with 22 bases between them. The CDR3 loop reads CATSDPGSGTGGQPQHF. In DNA, the CDR3 is TGTGCCACCAGTGACCCTGGCTCAGGGACCGGTGGACAGCCCCAGCATTTT.

This chain joins TRBV20-1 and TRBJ2-1; 8 bases map to TRBD1. This CDR3 comprises 12 residues. Losses at the gene ends were 7 bases for V and 6 bases for J; bases not matched to a gene: 5. Germline V gene sequence: CDR1 DFQATT, CDR2 SNEGSKA (reference sequence). The DNA for the CDR3 is TGCAGTGTCCTTGGACAGGGCAATGAGCAGTTCTTC. Translated, it gives CSVLGQGNEQFF.

This clonotype was detected many times. The chain combines TRBV10-3 with TRBJ2-2, with TRBD2 identical over 7 bases. Germline lookup yields CDR1 ENHRY and CDR2 SYGVKD. V lost 4 bases to trimming and J lost 6 bases; unmatched junction nucleotides: 8. This CDR3 region has 15 residues. As DNA, the CDR3 is TGTGCCATCAGTGGTGGTAGCGGGCCTTCCGGGGAGCTGTTTTTT. Translated: CAISGGSGPSGELFF.

The gene calls are TRBV20-1 and TRBJ2-5; either TRBD1 or TRBD2 may fit D (5 bases each). Germline CDR1 DFQATT, CDR2 SNEGSKA (reference sequence). The V and J ends lost 4 bases and 5 bases respectively, with 14 bases between them. CDR3 length: 13 amino acids. CDR3 sequence reads: CSAIHGGGETQYF. In nucleotides, the CDR3 is TGCAGTGCTATCCATGGGGGTGGGGAGACCCAGTACTTC.

This chain links TRBV20-1 with TRBJ2-7; D is possibly TRBD1 (6 bases). V shed 6 bases and J shed 2 bases, with 17 bases lying between them. The CDR3 consists of 14 residues. Germline V gives CDR1 DFQATT, CDR2 SNEGSKA (reference sequence). In nucleotides, the CDR3 is TGCAGTGCCTACAGGAGTGAGGGGGCCTACGAGCAGTACTTC. Residues: CSAYRSEGAYEQYF.

This clonotype was seen ten or more times. The chain is built from TRBV4-2 and TRBJ1-5; 7 positions agree with TRBD1. V dropped 0 bases and J dropped 2; count of bases not matched to a gene: 4. Germline V lookup: CDR1 LGHNA, CDR2 YNFKEQ. The CDR3 runs 16 residues. This chain's CDR3 is CASSQDGDRGNQPQHF. CDR3 sequence (DNA): TGTGCCAGCAGCCAAGATGGAGACAGGGGCAATCAGCCCCAGCATTTT.

This clonotype was picked up a small number of times. The V call is TRBV29-1, the J call TRBJ1-1; D is perhaps TRBD1 (5 bases). Germline V gives CDR1 SQVTM, CDR2 ANQGSEA. Trimming pared 2 bases from V and 1 base from J, leaving 11 bases between. The CDR3 totals 14 residues. The CDR3 sequence: CSVEPRARNTEAFF. Written as DNA, the CDR3 is TGCAGCGTTGAACCCAGGGCCAGGAACACTGAAGCTTTCTTT.

There are a few counts of this clonotype. The chain uses TRBV7-9 and TRBJ2-1; no clear D gene. CDR1 and CDR2 (germline): SEHNR, FQNEAQ (reference sequence). This CDR3 is built from 15 residues. Trimming removed 1 base from V and 8 bases from J, with 15 bases in between. CDR3 bases: TGTGCCAGCAGCTTAGTGGACCCCAAAGTGCATGAGCAGTTCTTC. Translating gives CASSLVDPKVHEQFF.

J is TRBJ2-2 and V is TRBV7-9; D not resolved. Germline CDR1 and CDR2: SEHNR and FQNEAQ (reference sequence). The CDR3 runs 13 residues. V was clipped by 4 bases and J by 7 bases, with 10 bases between them. The CDR3 sequence is CASSSANGGELFF. CDR3 nucleotides: TGTGCCAGCAGCTCCGCAAATGGCGGGGAGCTGTTTTTT.

The V gene is TRBV29-1, the J gene TRBJ2-7, with a weak D call TRBD1 (6 bases). CDR1 and CDR2 (germline): SQVTM, ANQGSEA. The CDR3 spans 15 residues. V lost 4 bases and J 1 base, leaving 17 bases between the germline ends. In DNA, the CDR3 is TGCAGCGTTGGTCAAGGGGGAGTTTGGTCCTACGAGCAGTACTTC. It yields the protein CSVGQGGVWSYEQYF.

J is TRBJ2-7 and V is TRBV10-3; D is uncertain. The CDR3 is 13 residues long. Germline loops: CDR1 ENHRY, CDR2 SYGVKD. The V gene lost 6 bases and the J gene lost 0 bases, with 9 bases spanning the gap. The CDR3: CAIRARSSYEQYF. As DNA, the CDR3 is TGTGCCATCAGGGCCAGGAGCTCCTACGAGCAGTACTTC.

This clonotype was observed at least ten times. V and J are TRBV20-1 and TRBJ2-1; a weak D match, TRBD2 (6 bases). Germline V gene data show CDR1 as DFQATT and CDR2 as SNEGSKA (reference sequence). CDR3 length equals 13 residues. The ends were cut back, 6 bases at V and 1 base at J, with 10 bases in the middle. The CDR3 spells CSALAGSYNEQFF. In DNA, the CDR3 is TGCAGTGCGCTGGCGGGATCCTACAATGAGCAGTTCTTC.

This clonotype was detected ten times or more. The chain joins TRBV6-1 to TRBJ1-4; D is uncertain. V lost 5 bases to trimming and J lost 7 bases, with 14 bases between them. CDR3 length equals 14 residues. Germline V CDR1 and CDR2: MNHNS, SASEGT. CDR3 protein: CASSPYRVGEKLFF. The CDR3 DNA reads TGTGCCAGCAGTCCGTATCGAGTCGGTGAAAAACTGTTTTTT.

There are many counts of this clonotype. V gene TRBV10-3 combines with J gene TRBJ2-5; unclear D gene. V lost 4 bases, J lost 0 bases, and 9 bases lay in between. Germline CDR1 is ENHRY and CDR2 is SYGVKD. CDR3 length: 14 amino acids. The DNA of the CDR3 is TGTGCCATCAGTGCCCCTGGCTACCAAGAGACCCAGTACTTC. Its translation: CAISAPGYQETQYF.

The table lists this clonotype with many counts. This rearrangement joins TRBV12-3 or TRBV12-4 to TRBJ1-2, with no clear D. V was pared by 2 bases and J by 3 bases, with 7 bases between. The CDR3 covers 13 residues. The CDR3 sequence is CASSLRTDYGYTF. CDR3 DNA sequence: TGTGCCAGCAGTTTAAGGACCGACTATGGCTACACCTTC.

This clonotype was seen repeatedly, ten times or more. The chain is built from TRBV20-1 and TRBJ1-3, with 7 positions matching TRBD1. The germline gives CDR1 DFQATT, CDR2 SNEGSKA (reference sequence). V lost 4 bases, J lost 3 bases, and 9 bases stayed unmatched. The CDR3 covers 15 residues. CDR3 nucleotide sequence: TGCAGTGCTATTACCGAGACAGGGTTTGGAAACACCATATATTTT. This codes for CSAITETGFGNTIYF.

The V gene is TRBV12-3 or TRBV12-4, the J gene TRBJ2-3; D may be TRBD2 (6 bases). Trimming took off 5 bases at V and 1 base at J, with 10 bases between the two ends. The CDR3 has 14 residues. DNA of the CDR3: TGTGCCAGCAGTCGGTCTAGCGGCACAGATACGCAGTATTTT. It encodes CASSRSSGTDTQYF.

This clonotype was recorded a few times. The chain is built from TRBV20-1 and TRBJ2-5; D gene uncertain. The germline gives CDR1 DFQATT, CDR2 SNEGSKA (reference sequence). Trimming shortened V by 3 bases and J by 3 bases, and 8 bases separated the two germline ends. CDR3 size: 12 residues. The CDR3 reads CSASPIEETQYF. The CDR3 region has the DNA TGCAGTGCTAGCCCGATTGAAGAGACCCAGTACTTC.

This clonotype was counted between two and nine times. The CDR3 nucleotides are TGTGCCAGCAGTTACGGGAATCAGCCCCAGCATTTT. Its protein product is CASSYGNQPQHF. V is TRBV6-2 or TRBV6-3 and J is TRBJ1-5, with D unclear. Germline CDR1 is MNHEY and CDR2 is SVGEGT. Trimming took 2 bases from V and 4 from J, leaving 3 bases between them. The CDR3 is made up of 12 amino acids.

This clonotype was recorded many times. CDR3 sequence reads: CASSAARQGFGTDTQYF. The CDR3 nucleotides read TGTGCCAGCAGCGCAGCCAGACAGGGCTTTGGCACAGATACGCAGTATTTT. This chain connects TRBV7-9 to TRBJ2-3; TRBD1 agrees at 7 bases. Germline V CDR1 and CDR2: SEHNR, FQNEAQ (reference sequence). The CDR3 length is 17 residues. Trimming cost V 5 bases and J 1 base; bases outside gene matches: 12.

This clonotype was detected many times. Written as DNA, the CDR3 is TGCAGCATTTCCGGGACAGGGACCTATGGCTACACCTTC. This translates into CSISGTGTYGYTF. The rearrangement uses TRBV29-1 and TRBJ1-2; 9 positions agree with TRBD1. CDR1 is SQVTM and CDR2 is ANQGSEA in the germline V gene. The CDR3 extends over 13 amino acids. Trimming cost V 8 bases and J 4 bases; bases outside gene matches: 8.